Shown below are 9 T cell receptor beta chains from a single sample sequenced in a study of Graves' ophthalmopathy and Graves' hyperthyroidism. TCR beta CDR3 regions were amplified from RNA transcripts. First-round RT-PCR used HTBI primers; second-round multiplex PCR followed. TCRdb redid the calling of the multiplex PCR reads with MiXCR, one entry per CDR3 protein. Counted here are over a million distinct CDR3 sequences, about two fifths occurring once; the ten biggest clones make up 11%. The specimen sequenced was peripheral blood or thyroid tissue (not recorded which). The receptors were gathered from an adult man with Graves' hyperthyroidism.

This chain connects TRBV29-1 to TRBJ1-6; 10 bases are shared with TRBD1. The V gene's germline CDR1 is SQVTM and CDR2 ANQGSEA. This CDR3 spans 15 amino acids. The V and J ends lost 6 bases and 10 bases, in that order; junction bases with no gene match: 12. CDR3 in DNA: TGCAGCGTCGACCACGGACAGGGGGTTGCCTCACCCCTCCACTTT. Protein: CSVDHGQGVASPLHF.

CDR3: CAWSVGLTVNQPQHF. The DNA of the CDR3 is TGTGCCTGGAGTGTTGGTTTGACAGTCAATCAGCCCCAGCATTTT. The rearrangement links TRBV7-2 to TRBJ1-5; tentatively, D is TRBD1 (5 bases). V lost 11 bases to trimming and J lost 3 bases, with 20 bases between them. Germline V gene lookup returns CDR1 SGHTA and CDR2 FQGNSA. The CDR3 has 15 amino acids.

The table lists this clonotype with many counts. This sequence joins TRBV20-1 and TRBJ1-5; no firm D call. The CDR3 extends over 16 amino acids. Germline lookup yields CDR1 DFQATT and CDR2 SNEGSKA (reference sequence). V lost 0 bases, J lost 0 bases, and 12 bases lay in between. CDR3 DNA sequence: TGCAGTGCTAGAGATGGCAGGAGGAATAGCAATCAGCCCCAGCATTTT. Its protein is CSARDGRRNSNQPQHF.

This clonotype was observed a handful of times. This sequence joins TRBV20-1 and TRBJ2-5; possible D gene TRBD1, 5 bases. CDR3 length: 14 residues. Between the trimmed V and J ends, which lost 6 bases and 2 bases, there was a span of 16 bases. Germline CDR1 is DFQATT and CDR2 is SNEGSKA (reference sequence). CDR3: CSAGELGLQETQYF. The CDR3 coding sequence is TGCAGTGCAGGGGAACTGGGGCTTCAAGAGACCCAGTACTTC.

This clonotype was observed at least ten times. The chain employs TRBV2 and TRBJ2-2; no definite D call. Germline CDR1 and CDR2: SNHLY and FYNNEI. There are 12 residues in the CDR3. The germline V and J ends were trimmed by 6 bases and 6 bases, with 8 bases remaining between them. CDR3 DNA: TGTGCCAGCAGAGGGTACGCCGGGGAGCTGTTTTTT. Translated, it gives CASRGYAGELFF.

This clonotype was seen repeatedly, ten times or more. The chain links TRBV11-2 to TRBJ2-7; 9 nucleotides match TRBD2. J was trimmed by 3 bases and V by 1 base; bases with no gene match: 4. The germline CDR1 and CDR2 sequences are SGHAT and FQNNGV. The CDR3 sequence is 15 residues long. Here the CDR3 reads CASSLVTSGDYEQYF. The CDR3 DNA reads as TGTGCCAGCAGCTTAGTGACTAGCGGAGACTACGAGCAGTACTTC.

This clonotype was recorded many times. CDR3 sequence reads: CASSSGREGNYGYTF. The CDR3 nucleotides are TGTGCCAGCAGCTCCGGTAGGGAGGGTAACTATGGCTACACCTTC. The chain employs TRBV7-9 and TRBJ1-2; no clear D. This CDR3 spans 15 amino acids. From germline, CDR1 is SEHNR and CDR2 FQNEAQ (reference sequence). The V gene lost 4 bases and the J gene lost 1 base, with 13 bases spanning the gap.

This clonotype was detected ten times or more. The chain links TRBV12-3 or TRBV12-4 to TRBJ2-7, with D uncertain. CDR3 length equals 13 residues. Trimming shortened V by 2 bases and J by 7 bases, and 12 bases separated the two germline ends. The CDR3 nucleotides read TGTGCCAGCAGTTTAAAACCCGCCGGAGAGCAGTACTTC. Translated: CASSLKPAGEQYF.

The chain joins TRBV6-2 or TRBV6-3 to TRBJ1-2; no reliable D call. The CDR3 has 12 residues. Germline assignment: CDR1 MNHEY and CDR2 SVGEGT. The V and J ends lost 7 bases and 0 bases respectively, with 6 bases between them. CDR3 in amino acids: CASTWPNYGYTF. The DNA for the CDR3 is TGTGCCAGCACCTGGCCTAACTATGGCTACACCTTC.